Below are 24 T cell receptor beta chains sequenced from a single sample in a study of shared clonotypes between healthy human individuals. The assay was immunoSEQ multiplex PCR, and TCRdb's table has in-frame clones only and misses some. This sample has some 2.4 million clones, with over 85% found just once. The sequenced material came from naive CD4+ T cells from PBMCs. Subset: CD45RA+ positively selected. These receptors all come from a man younger than 35 in good health. Some clones in this sample may be carry-over from other donors' samples.

The chain couples TRBV9 to TRBJ1-3; D not resolved. The CDR3 consists of 16 residues. CDR1 and CDR2 (germline): SGDLS, YYNGEE. The V end was cut by 0 bases, the J end by 0 bases, with 10 bases between. The CDR3 region is CASSVVGHFSGNTIYF. In DNA form, the CDR3 reads TGTGCCAGCAGCGTAGTGGGCCATTTCTCTGGAAACACCATATATTTT. The full variable domain, its missing parts supplied by reference TRBV9 and TRBJ1-3, is DSGVTQTPKHLITATGQRVTLRCSPRSGDLSVYWYQQSLDQGLQFLIQYYNGEERAKGNILERFSAQQFPDLHSELNLSSLELGDSALYFCASSVVGHFSGNTIYFGEGSWLTVV.

Note on this clone: The same CDR3 also results from other DNA sequences found in this sample. The gene calls are TRBV18 and TRBJ2-7, with D possibly TRBD2 on 6 matching bases. The ends were cut back, 3 bases at V and 2 bases at J, with 11 bases in the middle. The CDR3 spans 14 residues. The germline V gene encodes CDR1 KGHSH and CDR2 LQKENI. The CDR3 nucleotides are TGTGCCAGCTCACCCCGCGGGACGGCCTACGAGCAGTACTTC. Protein sequence: CASSPRGTAYEQYF.

The chain has TRBV10-3 and TRBJ2-7, with TRBD2 matching 11 bases. The CDR3 contains 15 residues. V shed 2 bases and J 3 bases; nucleotides not matched to a gene: 3. Germline assignment: CDR1 ENHRY and CDR2 SYGVKD. The CDR3 region has the DNA TGTGCCATCAGTGAGATAGCGGGAGGGAACTACGAGCAGTACTTC. Translation gives CAISEIAGGNYEQYF.

The CDR3 loop is CASSPGTNSNQPQHF. Written as DNA, the CDR3 is TGTGCCAGCAGTCCCGGGACAAATAGCAATCAGCCCCAGCATTTT. The V call is TRBV28, the J call TRBJ1-5, with a possible D match to TRBD1 (6 bases). The CDR3 has 15 amino acids. V was pared by 5 bases and J by 0 bases, with 11 bases between. Germline-derived CDR1 and CDR2 are MDHEN and SYDVKM.

This chain joins TRBV5-6 and TRBJ2-7; D is uncertain. Trimming stripped 2 bases from V and 0 bases from J, with 12 bases between. Germline CDR1 reads SGHDT; CDR2 reads YYEEEE. The CDR3 spans 15 residues. The CDR3 loop is CASSFGIDNSYEQYF. CDR3 DNA sequence: TGTGCCAGCAGCTTTGGGATTGACAACTCCTACGAGCAGTACTTC.

This chain joins TRBV7-2 and TRBJ1-5, with D perhaps TRBD1 (5 bases). In germline, CDR1 is SGHTA, CDR2 FQGNSA. V was cut by 7 bases and J by 2 bases, with 15 bases left in between. The CDR3 consists of 15 residues. CDR3 sequence reads: CASIRRGGGNQPQHF. CDR3 sequence (DNA): TGTGCCAGCATTAGGAGGGGAGGAGGCAATCAGCCCCAGCATTTT.

This rearrangement joins TRBV28 to TRBJ2-4; 7 positions match TRBD2. Germline CDR1 reads MDHEN; CDR2 reads SYDVKM. Losses at the gene ends were 1 base for V and 6 bases for J; bases not matched to a gene: 3. CDR3 length equals 14 residues. The CDR3 DNA reads TGTGCCAGCAGTTTATTATGGGGGGGAAACATTCAGTACTTC. It is translated as CASSLLWGGNIQYF. Supplemented by reference TRBV28 and TRBJ2-4, the full variable domain reads DVKVTQSSRYLVKRTGEKVFLECVQDMDHENMFWYRQDPGLGLRLIYFSYDVKMKEKGDIPEGYSVSREKKERFSLILESASTNQTSMYLCASSLLWGGNIQYFGAGTRLSVL.

The chain links TRBV4-3 to TRBJ2-1; weak D call: TRBD1 (6 bases). The CDR3 totals 16 residues. Trimming removed 3 bases from V and 2 bases from J, with 14 bases in between. The germline V gene encodes CDR1 LGHNA and CDR2 YSLEER. CDR3 sequence: CASSQGNREPYNEQFF. CDR3 nucleotide sequence: TGCGCCAGCAGCCAGGGGAACAGGGAACCCTACAATGAGCAGTTCTTC.

This clone came up a few times. This chain joins TRBV5-1 and TRBJ2-3; D uncertain. The ends were cut back, 0 bases at V and 0 bases at J, with 8 bases in the middle. The CDR3 sequence is 15 residues long. Germline CDR1 and CDR2: SGHRS and YFSETQ. The CDR3 DNA reads as TGCGCCAGCAGCTTGGAAAGGGCTAGCACAGATACGCAGTATTTT. Protein sequence: CASSLERASTDTQYF.

The genes are TRBV7-3 and TRBJ2-2; a weak D match, TRBD2 (6 bases). V was shortened by 3 bases and J by 4 bases, with 9 bases between the two germline ends. Germline-derived CDR1 and CDR2 are SGHTA and FQGTGA. The CDR3 length is 14 residues. CDR3 protein: CASSFRDSTGELFF. The DNA for the CDR3 is TGTGCCAGCAGCTTCCGGGACTCCACCGGGGAGCTGTTTTTT.

The V call is TRBV29-1, the J call TRBJ2-7, with a possible D match to TRBD1 (6 bases). Germline V gene data show CDR1 as SQVTM and CDR2 as ANQGSEA. The CDR3 contains 13 residues. Trimming left V 7 bases short and J 2 bases short, with 15 bases between. This chain's CDR3 is CSAQRDITYEQYF. The CDR3 nucleotides read TGCAGCGCCCAAAGGGACATTACCTACGAGCAGTACTTC.

Concerning this clone itself: This sample includes further DNA sequences coding for the same CDR3. CDR3 residues: CASSLDSNTGELFF. The CDR3 bases are TGTGCCAGCAGCTTAGACTCGAACACCGGGGAGCTGTTTTTT. V gene TRBV7-3 combines with J gene TRBJ2-2, with D unclear. The germline CDR1 and CDR2 sequences are SGHTA and FQGTGA. The V end was cut by 2 bases, the J end by 0 bases, with 4 bases between. The CDR3 contains 14 residues.

The chain links TRBV7-9 to TRBJ2-1; no clear D. This CDR3 has 14 amino acids. The germline CDR1 and CDR2 sequences are SEHNR and FQNEAQ (reference sequence). With 5 bases removed from V and 1 base from J, the gap between germline ends came to 9 bases. The CDR3 loop is CASSRGFSYNEQFF. Here the CDR3 DNA reads TGTGCCAGCAGCCGTGGCTTTTCCTACAATGAGCAGTTCTTC. Full variable domain (missing parts from reference TRBV7-9 and TRBJ2-1): DTGVSQNPRHKITKRGQNVTFRCDPISEHNRLYWYRQTLGQGPEFLTYFQNEAQLEKSRLLSDRFSAERPKGSFSTLEIQRTEQGDSAMYLCASSRGFSYNEQFFGPGTRLTVL.

The gene calls are TRBV27 and TRBJ2-3; D call uncertain. The ends were cut back, 5 bases at V and 3 bases at J, with 9 bases in the middle. The germline V gene has CDR1 MNHEY and CDR2 SMNVEV (reference sequence). CDR3 size: 13 residues. Here the CDR3 reads CASSRSATDTQYF. Written as DNA, the CDR3 is TGTGCCAGCAGTCGTTCAGCGACAGATACGCAGTATTTT.

The V gene is TRBV6-1, the J gene TRBJ2-2; TRBD1 agrees at 10 bases. V trimming: 4 bases; J trimming: 5 bases; junction bases outside the gene matches: 7. CDR1 is MNHNS and CDR2 is SASEGT in the germline V gene. The CDR3 runs 16 residues. CDR3 in amino acids: CASSAFRDRGTGELFF. DNA for the CDR3: TGTGCCAGCAGTGCTTTCCGGGACAGGGGAACCGGGGAGCTGTTTTTT.

The sample holds one count of this clone. The rearrangement links TRBV5-1 to TRBJ2-1; 11 nucleotides line up with TRBD2. Germline CDR1 is SGHRS and CDR2 is YFSETQ. The V and J ends lost 0 bases and 4 bases, in that order; junction bases with no gene match: 6. The CDR3 has 17 residues. CDR3 amino acids: CASSLAGTSGLYNEQFF. The CDR3 DNA is TGCGCCAGCAGCTTGGCGGGGACTAGCGGACTATACAATGAGCAGTTCTTC. Combining the CDR3 with reference TRBV5-1 and TRBJ2-1 gives the whole variable domain KAGVTQTPRYLIKTRGQQVTLSCSPISGHRSVSWYQQTPGQGLQFLFEYFSETQRNKGNFPGRFSGRQFSNSRSEMNVSTLELGDSALYLCASSLAGTSGLYNEQFFGPGTRLTVL.

Only one count was recorded for this clone. The J gene is TRBJ2-5, the V gene TRBV6-5; tentatively, D is TRBD1 (5 bases). The CDR3 loop spans 12 amino acids. Trimming shortened V by 4 bases and J by 5 bases, and 8 bases separated the two germline ends. Per germline, CDR1 MNHEY and CDR2 SVGAGI. The CDR3 DNA is TGTGCCAGCAGTTTTAACAGGGAGACCCAGTACTTC. It yields the protein CASSFNRETQYF.

V gene TRBV5-4 combines with J gene TRBJ2-7; the D gene is possibly TRBD1 (5 bases). CDR1 SGHNT and CDR2 YYREEE come from the germline V gene (reference sequence). V was shortened by 1 base and J by 6 bases, with 17 bases between the two germline ends. CDR3 length: 15 residues. In DNA, the CDR3 is TGTGCCAGCAGCTTGTTCCCGGCAGGGATTGGCGAGCAGTACTTC. This translates into CASSLFPAGIGEQYF. Using reference TRBV5-4 and TRBJ2-7 for the parts outside the CDR3, the full variable domain is ETGVTQSPTHLIKTRGQQVTLRCSSQSGHNTVSWYQQALGQGPQFIFQYYREEENGRGNFPPRFSGLQFPNYSSELNVNALELDDSALYLCASSLFPAGIGEQYFGPGTRLTVT.

V and J are TRBV6-5 and TRBJ2-3, with D perhaps TRBD2 (5 bases). Germline V gene sequence: CDR1 MNHEY, CDR2 SVGAGI. Trimming took 5 bases from V and 2 from J, leaving 14 bases between them. This CDR3 has 15 amino acids. CDR3 DNA: TGTGCCAGCAGTCGTCAAAGCGGTTCCACAGATACGCAGTATTTT. Its translation: CASSRQSGSTDTQYF.

The chain carries TRBV7-2 and TRBJ2-2, with D possibly matching TRBD2 (5 bases). Per germline, CDR1 SGHTA and CDR2 FQGNSA. Trimming pared 8 bases from V and 8 bases from J, leaving 15 bases between. This CDR3 contains 13 residues. This CDR3 is CASGSGPRGELFF. CDR3 DNA: TGTGCCAGCGGAAGCGGCCCCCGTGGGGAGCTGTTTTTT. Filled out from reference TRBV7-2 and TRBJ2-2, the complete variable domain reads GAGVSQSPSNKVTEKGKDVELRCDPISGHTALYWYRQSLGQGLEFLIYFQGNSAPDKSGLPSDRFSAERTGGSVSTLTIQRTQQEDSAVYLCASGSGPRGELFFGEGSRLTVL.

This chain links TRBV19 with TRBJ1-1; TRBD1 might be the D (5 bases). Trimming removed 1 base from V and 3 bases from J, with 15 bases in between. The CDR3 is made up of 16 amino acids. Germline CDR1 and CDR2: LNHDA and SQIVND (reference sequence). This chain's CDR3 is CASSIGGHPRDTEAFF. The DNA for the CDR3 is TGTGCCAGTAGTATAGGAGGACACCCGAGGGACACTGAAGCTTTCTTT.

The chain links TRBV5-1 to TRBJ2-2; 7 bases line up with TRBD2. CDR1 SGHRS and CDR2 YFSETQ come from the germline V gene. J gave up 1 base and V 4 bases, and 4 bases lay outside the gene matches. The CDR3 has 15 residues. The CDR3 is CASSRLAENTGELFF. Written as DNA, the CDR3 is TGCGCCAGCAGCAGGCTAGCGGAGAACACCGGGGAGCTGTTTTTT.

The gene calls are TRBV5-1 and TRBJ2-3, with D uncertain. The V and J ends lost 4 bases and 0 bases respectively, with 9 bases between them. The CDR3 contains 14 residues. The V gene's germline CDR1 is SGHRS and CDR2 YFSETQ. CDR3 sequence: CASSRTVSTDTQYF. The CDR3 DNA follows: TGCGCCAGCAGCCGGACGGTGAGCACAGATACGCAGTATTTT.

As DNA, the CDR3 is TGCGCCAGCAGCCACAAGACGAGGGGGAAGGGGGCCCGGGGCACCGGGGAGCTGTTTTTT. This gives the protein CASSHKTRGKGARGTGELFF. The chain couples TRBV4-1 to TRBJ2-2; TRBD1 agrees at 7 bases. The ends lost 3 bases at V and 4 bases at J; junction bases unmatched: 20. CDR1 is MGHRA and CDR2 is YSYEKL in the germline V gene. The CDR3 covers 20 residues.